This record looks at one TCR beta chain sequence and its context. Its antigen is unknown. The junction does not match germline at one end; this may be a read error. Primers for the PCR totalled 60 Vbeta and 13 Jbeta. TCRdb's table, derived via immunoSEQ multiplex PCR, lists solely in-frame clones and lacks some. The sample includes under 200,000 clones, 86% of them seen just once. The CDR3 runs 17 residues. Germline loops: CDR1 SNHLY, CDR2 FYNNEI. This specimen belongs to a study of cytomegalovirus exposure and HLA in healthy donors. Study-wide findings and caveats: Analysis performed later found more than 15,000 TCR beta sequences associated with HLA alleles at 0.05 false discovery rate.

The sequenced sample consisted of PBMCs. The chain employs TRBV2 and TRBJ2-6; 8 positions match TRBD2. The TCR was taken from a woman in her 30s in good health and CMV-seronegative. CDR3 bases: TGTGCCAGCAGCCCGGGGGGGGGACGGGCTGGGGCCAACGTTCTGACTTTC. It codes for CASSPGGGRAGANVLTF.